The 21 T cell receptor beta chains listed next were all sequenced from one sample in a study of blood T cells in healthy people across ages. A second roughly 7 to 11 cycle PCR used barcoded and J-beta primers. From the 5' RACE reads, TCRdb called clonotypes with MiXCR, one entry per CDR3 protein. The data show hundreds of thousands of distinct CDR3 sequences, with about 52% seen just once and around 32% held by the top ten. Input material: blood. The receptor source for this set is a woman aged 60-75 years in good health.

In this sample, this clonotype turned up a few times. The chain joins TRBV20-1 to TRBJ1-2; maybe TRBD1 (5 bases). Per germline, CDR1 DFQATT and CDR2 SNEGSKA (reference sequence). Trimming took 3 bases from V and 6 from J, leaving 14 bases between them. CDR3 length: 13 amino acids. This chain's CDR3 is CSARDGRGDGYTF. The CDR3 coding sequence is TGCAGTGCTAGGGACGGCCGGGGGGATGGCTACACCTTC.

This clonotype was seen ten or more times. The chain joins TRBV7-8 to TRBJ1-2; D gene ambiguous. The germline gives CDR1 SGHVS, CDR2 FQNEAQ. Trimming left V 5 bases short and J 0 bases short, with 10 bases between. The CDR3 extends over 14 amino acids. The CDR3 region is CASSLSGPNYGYTF. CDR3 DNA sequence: TGTGCCAGCAGCCTTAGCGGGCCTAACTATGGCTACACCTTC. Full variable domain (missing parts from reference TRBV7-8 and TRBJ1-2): GAGVSQSPRYKVAKRGQDVALRCDPISGHVSLFWYQQALGQGPEFLTYFQNEAQLDKSGLPSDRFFAERPEGSVSTLKIQRTQQEDSAVYLCASSLSGPNYGYTFGSGTRLTVV.

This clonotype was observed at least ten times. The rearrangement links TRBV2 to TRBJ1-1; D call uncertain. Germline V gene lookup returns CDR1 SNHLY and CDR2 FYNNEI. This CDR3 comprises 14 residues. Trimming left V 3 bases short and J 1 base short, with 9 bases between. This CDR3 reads CASSDERANTEAFF. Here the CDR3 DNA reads TGTGCCAGCAGTGACGAAAGGGCGAACACTGAAGCTTTCTTT.

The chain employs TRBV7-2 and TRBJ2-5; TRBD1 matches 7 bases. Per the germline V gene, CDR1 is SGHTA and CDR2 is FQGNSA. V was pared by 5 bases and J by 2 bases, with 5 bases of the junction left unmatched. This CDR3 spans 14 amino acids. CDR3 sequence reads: CASSGRQGQETQYF. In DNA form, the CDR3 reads TGTGCCAGCAGCGGGAGACAGGGTCAAGAGACCCAGTACTTC.

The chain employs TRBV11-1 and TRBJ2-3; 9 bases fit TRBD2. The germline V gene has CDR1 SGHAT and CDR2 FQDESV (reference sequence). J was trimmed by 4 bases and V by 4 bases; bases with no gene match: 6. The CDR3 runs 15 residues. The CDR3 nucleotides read TGTGCCAGCAGCTCGGGTAGCGGGAGTCCAGATACGCAGTATTTT. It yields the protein CASSSGSGSPDTQYF. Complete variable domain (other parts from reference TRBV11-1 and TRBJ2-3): EAEVAQSPRYKITEKSQAVAFWCDPISGHATLYWYRQILGQGPELLVQFQDESVVDDSQLPKDRFSAERLKGVDSTLKIQPAELGDSAMYLCASSSGSGSPDTQYFGPGTRLTVL.

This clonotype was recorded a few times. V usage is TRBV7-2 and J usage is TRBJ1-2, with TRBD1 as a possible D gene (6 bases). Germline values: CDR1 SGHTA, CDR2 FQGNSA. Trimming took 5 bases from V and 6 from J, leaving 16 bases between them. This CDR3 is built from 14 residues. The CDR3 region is CASSPKTGGDGYTF. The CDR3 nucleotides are TGTGCCAGCAGCCCGAAAACGGGGGGCGATGGCTACACCTTC.

The chain's CDR3 is CASSLASGGNEQFF. The CDR3 DNA reads TGCGCCAGCAGCTTGGCGTCGGGAGGGAATGAGCAGTTCTTC. The chain combines TRBV5-1 with TRBJ2-1; the match to TRBD2 covers 8 bases. CDR3 length equals 14 residues. The germline V gene has CDR1 SGHRS and CDR2 YFSETQ. The V gene end was trimmed by 0 bases and the J gene end by 7 bases; junction bases not matched to a gene: 3.

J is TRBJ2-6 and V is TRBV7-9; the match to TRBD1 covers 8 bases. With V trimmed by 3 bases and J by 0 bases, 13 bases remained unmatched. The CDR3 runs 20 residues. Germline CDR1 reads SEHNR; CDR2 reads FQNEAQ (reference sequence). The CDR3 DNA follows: TGTGCCAGCAGCTTCGGGGGCAGGGGGCATCGTTACTCTGGGGCCAACGTCCTGACTTTC. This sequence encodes CASSFGGRGHRYSGANVLTF.

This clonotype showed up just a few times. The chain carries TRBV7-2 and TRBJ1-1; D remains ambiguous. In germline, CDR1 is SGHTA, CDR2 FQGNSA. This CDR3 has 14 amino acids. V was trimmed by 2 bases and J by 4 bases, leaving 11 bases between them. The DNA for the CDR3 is TGTGCCAGCAGCTTATACCGTACGACCACTGAAGCTTTCTTT. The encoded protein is CASSLYRTTTEAFF.

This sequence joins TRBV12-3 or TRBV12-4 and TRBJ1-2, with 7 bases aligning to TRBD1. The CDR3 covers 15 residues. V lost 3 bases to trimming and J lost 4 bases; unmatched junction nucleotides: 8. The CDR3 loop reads CASSFRGGQSYGYTF. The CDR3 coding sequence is TGTGCCAGCAGTTTTCGAGGGGGCCAAAGCTATGGCTACACCTTC.

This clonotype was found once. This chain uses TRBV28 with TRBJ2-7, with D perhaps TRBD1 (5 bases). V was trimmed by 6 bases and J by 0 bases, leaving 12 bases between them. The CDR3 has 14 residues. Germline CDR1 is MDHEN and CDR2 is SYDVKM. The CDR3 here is CASRSTGSSYEQYF. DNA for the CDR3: TGTGCCAGCAGATCTACAGGTAGCTCCTACGAGCAGTACTTC.

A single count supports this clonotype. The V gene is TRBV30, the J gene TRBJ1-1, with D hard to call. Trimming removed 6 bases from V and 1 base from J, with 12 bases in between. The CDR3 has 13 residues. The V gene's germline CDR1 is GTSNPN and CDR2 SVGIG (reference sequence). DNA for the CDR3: TGTGCCTGCCCAGCGGGCGCGAACACTGAAGCTTTCTTT. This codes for CACPAGANTEAFF.

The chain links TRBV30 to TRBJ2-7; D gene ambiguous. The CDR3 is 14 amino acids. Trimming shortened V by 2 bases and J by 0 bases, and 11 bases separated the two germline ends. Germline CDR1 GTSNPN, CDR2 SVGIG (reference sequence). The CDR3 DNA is TGTGCCTGGAGTCCAGACGGCTTCTCCTACGAGCAGTACTTC. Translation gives CAWSPDGFSYEQYF.

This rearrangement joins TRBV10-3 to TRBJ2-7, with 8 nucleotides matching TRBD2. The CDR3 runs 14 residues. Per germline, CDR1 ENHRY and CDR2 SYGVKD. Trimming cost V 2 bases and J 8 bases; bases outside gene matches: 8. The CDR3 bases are TGTGCCATCAGTGAGGCTAGCGGGTCCACAAAGCAGTACTTC. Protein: CAISEASGSTKQYF.

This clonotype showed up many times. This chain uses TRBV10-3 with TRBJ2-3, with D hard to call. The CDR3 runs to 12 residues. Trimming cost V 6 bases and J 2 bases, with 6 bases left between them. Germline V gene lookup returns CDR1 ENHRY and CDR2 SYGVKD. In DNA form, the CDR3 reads TGTGCCATCAGGGATTCCACAGATACGCAGTATTTT. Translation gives CAIRDSTDTQYF.

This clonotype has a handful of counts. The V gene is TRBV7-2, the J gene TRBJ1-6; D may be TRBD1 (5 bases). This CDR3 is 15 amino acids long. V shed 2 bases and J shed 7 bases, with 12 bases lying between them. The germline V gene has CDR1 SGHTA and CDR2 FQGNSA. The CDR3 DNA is TGTGCCAGCAGCTTACTCCGGACAATCAATTCACCCCTCCACTTT. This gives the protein CASSLLRTINSPLHF.

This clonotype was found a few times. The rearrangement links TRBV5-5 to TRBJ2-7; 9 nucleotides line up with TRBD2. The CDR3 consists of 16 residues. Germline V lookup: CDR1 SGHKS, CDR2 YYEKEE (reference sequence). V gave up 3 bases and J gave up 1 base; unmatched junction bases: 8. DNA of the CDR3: TGTGCCAGCAGCTATTCCCCGGGACTAGCTTCCTACGAGCAGTACTTC. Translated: CASSYSPGLASYEQYF.

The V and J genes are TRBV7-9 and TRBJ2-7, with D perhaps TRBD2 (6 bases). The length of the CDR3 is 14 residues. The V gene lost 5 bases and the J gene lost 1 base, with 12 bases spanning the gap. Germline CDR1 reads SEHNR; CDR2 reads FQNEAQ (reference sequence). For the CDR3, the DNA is TGTGCCAGCAGCCGACGGACTACTTCCTACGAGCAGTACTTC. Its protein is CASSRRTTSYEQYF.

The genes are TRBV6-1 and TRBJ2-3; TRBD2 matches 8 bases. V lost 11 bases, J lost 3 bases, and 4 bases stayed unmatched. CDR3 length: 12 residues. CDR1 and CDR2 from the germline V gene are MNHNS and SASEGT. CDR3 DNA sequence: TGTGCCCTAGCGGGCTGGACAGATACGCAGTATTTT. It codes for CALAGWTDTQYF.

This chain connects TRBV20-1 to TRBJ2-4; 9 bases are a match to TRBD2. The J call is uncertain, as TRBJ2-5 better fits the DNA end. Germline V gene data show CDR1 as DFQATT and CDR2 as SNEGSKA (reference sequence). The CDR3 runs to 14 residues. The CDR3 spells CSAREIAGEGTQYF. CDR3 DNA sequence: TGCAGTGCTAGAGAGATAGCGGGAGAGGGGACCCAGTACTTC.

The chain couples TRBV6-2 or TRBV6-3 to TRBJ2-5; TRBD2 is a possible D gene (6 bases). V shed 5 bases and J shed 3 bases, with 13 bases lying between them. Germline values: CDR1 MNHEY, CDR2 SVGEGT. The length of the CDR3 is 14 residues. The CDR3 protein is CASSKWDLEETQYF. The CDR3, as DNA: TGTGCCAGCAGTAAATGGGACTTGGAAGAGACCCAGTACTTC.